This TCR beta chain was sequenced in a study of beta chain features in type 1 diabetes. J lost 5 bases, V lost 6 bases, and 6 bases had no gene match. The CDR3 runs to 14 residues. CDR1 and CDR2 (germline): MDHEN, SYDVKM. A CD45RO/CCR7/CD25/CD127/CD95/CD27 panel sorted naive, central memory, regulatory and stem cell-like memory CD4+ cells. Note on this clone: As yet, its antigen is unknown.

Expressed TCRB transcripts were sequenced because the entire RNA isolate underwent reverse transcription. Repertoires were generated with immunoSEQ multiplex PCR, while TCRdb's copy carries only in-frame clones and drops some. The sample includes 100,000 to 150,000 clones, around 10% seen only once; the top ten take around 0.79%. Notes on the study in general: Overrepresentation of cells with high TCR expression could result from cDNA sequencing. All four CD4+ subsets of Type 1 diabetes patients contained TCRB CDR3s that were moderately but significantly shorter. Patients showed naive, central memory and Treg TCRB repertoires that appeared more similar than those of healthy donors.

Sequenced material: central memory CD4+ T cells from blood. The TCR comes from a man aged 25-45 years with type 1 diabetes. The V and J genes are TRBV28 and TRBJ1-2; TRBD1 matches 10 bases. CDR3 protein: CASRVRDRGYGYTF. The CDR3 DNA reads TGTGCCAGCAGGGTCCGGGACAGGGGATATGGCTACACCTTC.